These 19 T cell receptor beta chains share one sample of origin, sequenced in a study of shared clonotypes between healthy human individuals (dated by TCRdb to about 2020). Receptors were amplified or captured by the immunoSEQ multiplex PCR assay. Held by TCRdb, this immuneACCESS table contains in-frame sequences only and omits some clones. Under half of the omission traces to an unresolved V gene where checked; the cause of the rest is unknown. For this sample there are about 2.2 million clones; 85% to 95% appear just once. In total, the top ten clones hold around 1.8% of the sample. CD8 naive samples were obtained by positive selection for CCR7 among CD45RO-negative cells, yielding a CD45RA+CCR7+ population from which TemRA cells were excluded. The specimen was naive CD8+ T cells from PBMCs. The sample's cell subset or site label, decoded: CD45RA+CCR7+. Receptor source: a man aged 18 to 30 in good health. Some clones in this sample may be carry-over from other donors' samples.

Concerning this clone: This sample includes further DNA sequences coding for the same CDR3. The chain links TRBV27 to TRBJ2-7; D unresolved. This CDR3 is built from 13 residues. V shed 2 bases and J shed 0 bases, with 5 bases lying between them. Germline V CDR1 and CDR2: MNHEY, SMNVEV (reference sequence). The CDR3, as DNA: TGTGCCAGCAGTTTAACCTTCTCCTACGAGCAGTACTTC. It codes for CASSLTFSYEQYF.

This chain links TRBV28 with TRBJ2-5; the D gene is possibly TRBD2 (5 bases). The germline V gene has CDR1 MDHEN and CDR2 SYDVKM. The CDR3 consists of 11 residues. V shed 7 bases and J shed 7 bases, with 10 bases lying between them. The CDR3 loop reads CASKREGTQYF. CDR3 DNA: TGTGCCAGCAAAAGAGAGGGGACCCAGTACTTC.

This sequence joins TRBV4-3 and TRBJ1-2; possible D gene TRBD1, 5 bases. V was clipped by 1 base and J by 4 bases, with 13 bases between them. Germline CDR1 LGHNA, CDR2 YSLEER. CDR3 size: 15 residues. CDR3 loop: CASSQAIDRVYGYTF. In DNA form, the CDR3 reads TGCGCCAGCAGCCAAGCAATCGACAGAGTCTATGGCTACACCTTC.

About this clone: The same CDR3 arises from other DNA sequences in this sample as well. The chain has TRBV5-6 and TRBJ2-1, with 7 bases aligning to TRBD2. The CDR3 consists of 15 residues. Trimming at V came to 6 bases and at J to 4 bases, leaving 10 bases not matched to a gene. Germline V lookup: CDR1 SGHDT, CDR2 YYEEEE. The CDR3 protein is CASTLGRGGYNEQFF. CDR3 nucleotide sequence: TGTGCCAGCACCCTGGGCCGCGGGGGATACAATGAGCAGTTCTTC.

The V and J genes are TRBV7-2 and TRBJ2-2, with 7 bases identical to TRBD2. Per germline, CDR1 SGHTA and CDR2 FQGNSA. The CDR3 is made up of 15 amino acids. The V and J ends lost 7 bases and 5 bases, in that order; junction bases with no gene match: 10. The CDR3 nucleotides are TGTGCCAGCATTTCGCGACAGCGGGAAACCGGGGAGCTGTTTTTT. It specifies CASISRQRETGELFF.

The rearrangement uses TRBV6-5 and TRBJ2-5; no clear D. The DNA end lines up better with TRBJ2-7; the J call may be wrong. Germline CDR1 and CDR2: MNHEY and SVGAGI. There are 14 residues in the CDR3. The CDR3 spells CASSSRTVTGEQYF. The CDR3 DNA reads TGTGCCAGCAGTTCACGTACGGTTACGGGCGAGCAGTACTTC.

J is TRBJ1-2 and V is TRBV5-4, with D possibly being TRBD1 (6 bases). The CDR3 totals 18 residues. Between the trimmed V and J ends, which lost 4 bases and 0 bases, there was a span of 22 bases. CDR1 is SGHNT and CDR2 is YYREEE in the germline V gene (reference sequence). CDR3 amino acids: CASSSLRDTPPANYGYTF. CDR3 sequence (DNA): TGTGCCAGCAGCAGCTTACGGGACACACCACCCGCTAACTATGGCTACACCTTC.

This sequence joins TRBV13 and TRBJ2-7; 7 bases match TRBD1. V gave up 5 bases and J gave up 4 bases; unmatched junction bases: 11. Germline V gene lookup returns CDR1 PRHDT and CDR2 FYEKMQ (reference sequence). The CDR3 contains 15 residues. CDR3 sequence: CASSARQGVVYEQYF. The CDR3 bases are TGTGCCAGCAGCGCCCGACAGGGAGTGGTATACGAGCAGTACTTC.

The chain couples TRBV30 to TRBJ2-1; tentatively, D is TRBD1 or TRBD2 (6 bases each). The CDR3 covers 14 residues. V gave up 5 bases and J gave up 2 bases, with 13 bases separating them. Germline loops: CDR1 GTSNPN, CDR2 SVGIG (reference sequence). The CDR3 bases are TGTGCCTGGGGGGGGCGAATGGCCTACAATGAGCAGTTCTTC. Its protein is CAWGGRMAYNEQFF.

In its sample, this clone was seen a few times. The CDR3 sequence: CATSRGTAYNQPQHF. The CDR3 DNA reads TGTGCCACCAGCAGGGGGACAGCTTACAATCAGCCCCAGCATTTT. The V and J genes are TRBV15 and TRBJ1-5; TRBD1 matches 7 bases. Losses at the gene ends were 3 bases for V and 3 bases for J; bases not matched to a gene: 5. The germline gives CDR1 LNHNV, CDR2 YYDKDF (reference sequence). The CDR3 has 15 residues.

The genes are TRBV10-3 and TRBJ2-2; the match to TRBD1 covers 9 bases. V trimming: 11 bases; J trimming: 4 bases; junction bases outside the gene matches: 5. The CDR3 sequence is 13 residues long. Germline values: CDR1 ENHRY, CDR2 SYGVKD. The DNA for the CDR3 is TGTGCCCTAGGACAGGGGATCACCGGGGAGCTGTTTTTT. Translated, it gives CALGQGITGELFF.

The chain couples TRBV29-1 to TRBJ1-2; D not certain. Per germline, CDR1 SQVTM and CDR2 ANQGSEA. The CDR3 consists of 11 residues. V was clipped by 7 bases and J by 7 bases, with 13 bases between them. The CDR3 sequence: CSGRADCGYTF. CDR3 DNA sequence: TGCAGCGGACGGGCAGACTGTGGCTACACCTTC.

The chain uses TRBV6-5 and TRBJ2-1; no definite D call. Germline V gene data show CDR1 as MNHEY and CDR2 as SVGAGI. The CDR3 length is 12 residues. V was pared by 5 bases and J by 6 bases, with 8 bases between. CDR3 protein: CASSPDPNEQFF. CDR3 bases: TGTGCCAGCAGTCCCGATCCCAATGAGCAGTTCTTC.

The V call is TRBV7-9, the J call TRBJ2-7; D is ambiguous. There are 12 residues in the CDR3. Trimming removed 6 bases from V and 9 bases from J, with 15 bases in between. The germline V gene has CDR1 SEHNR and CDR2 FQNEAQ (reference sequence). CDR3 in DNA: TGTGCCAGCAGTCCCGGGTCGTTCGGGCAGTACTTC. Translation gives CASSPGSFGQYF.

The gene calls are TRBV19 and TRBJ2-1, with 13 positions matching TRBD2. V lost 8 bases to trimming and J lost 6 bases; unmatched junction nucleotides: 1. The CDR3 is 13 residues long. Germline loops: CDR1 LNHDA, CDR2 SQIVND (reference sequence). DNA of the CDR3: TGTGCCAGTGGACTAGCGGGAGTCAATGAGCAGTTCTTC. Protein: CASGLAGVNEQFF. Combining the CDR3 with reference TRBV19 and TRBJ2-1 gives the whole variable domain DGGITQSPKYLFRKEGQNVTLSCEQNLNHDAMYWYRQDPGQGLRLIYYSQIVNDFQKGDIAEGYSVSREKKESFPLTVTSAQKNPTAFYLCASGLAGVNEQFFGPGTRLTVL.

This clone was recorded a few times. The J gene is TRBJ1-5, the V gene TRBV2, with a possible D match to TRBD1 (5 bases). Trimming left V 8 bases short and J 5 bases short, with 16 bases between. Germline V CDR1 and CDR2: SNHLY, FYNNEI. The CDR3 length is 14 residues. The CDR3 bases are TGTGCCAGCGGGACTTTGGGAGAGCATCAGCCCCAGCATTTT. Translating gives CASGTLGEHQPQHF.

This chain connects TRBV29-1 to TRBJ2-2; TRBD2 matches 10 bases. Germline V lookup: CDR1 SQVTM, CDR2 ANQGSEA. The junction had 10 bases not matched to a gene; V was cut back by 5 bases and J by 4 bases. The length of the CDR3 is 16 residues. The CDR3 is CSVLGRAGGRTGELFF. The CDR3 DNA is TGCAGCGTTTTGGGACGAGCGGGGGGGCGCACCGGGGAGCTGTTTTTT.

This clone appeared a single time. The CDR3 sequence: CASSPGWTGTTEAFF. The CDR3 DNA sequence: TGTGCCAGCAGCCCTGGATGGACAGGGACCACTGAAGCTTTCTTT. V usage is TRBV11-2 and J usage is TRBJ1-1, with 8 bases matching TRBD1. With V trimmed by 5 bases and J by 4 bases, 9 bases remained unmatched. The CDR3 sequence is 15 residues long. CDR1 is SGHAT, CDR2 FQNNGV, per germline.

The chain employs TRBV4-1 and TRBJ1-6; a weak D match, TRBD1 (6 bases). Looked up from germline, CDR1 is MGHRA and CDR2 is YSYEKL. V was clipped by 4 bases and J by 13 bases, with 17 bases between them. This CDR3 contains 14 residues. In DNA form, the CDR3 reads TGCGCCAGCAGCCCCCATGGGGGCGCGGGTCCCCTCCACTTT. Protein: CASSPHGGAGPLHF.